This T cell receptor beta chain was identified in a study of cytotoxic CD8 clonotypes in ibrutinib-treated CLL. Study-wide points: Shared public clonotypes were rare, and on treatment they either got smaller or stayed the same.

Trimming removed 3 bases at V and 3 bases at J, with 15 bases between. CDR3 length: 15 amino acids. Germline values: CDR1 KGHSH, CDR2 LQKENI. Turning to this clone: Its antigen is unidentified.

Libraries were prepared by immunoSEQ multiplex PCR; TCRdb keeps only in-frame clonotypes and omits some of them. The sample has over 200,000 clones, roughly 79% seen once; the top ten hold roughly 10%. The source of this sequence is a human donor with chronic lymphocytic leukemia. V is TRBV18 and J is TRBJ2-7; D perhaps matches TRBD1 (6 bases). This material consisted of PBMCs, taken after 12 months of ibrutinib treatment. In DNA form, the CDR3 reads TGTGCCAGCTCACCTGGGGGCAGGGGTGGCTACGAGCAGTACTTC. This sequence encodes CASSPGGRGGYEQYF.